This T cell receptor beta chain came from a study of technical replicates of blood from several donors. TCRdb's table, derived via immunoSEQ multiplex PCR, lists solely in-frame clones and lacks some. The sample gives about 93,000 clones, approximately 95% of which show up once; approximately 0.26% is in the top ten. Germline values: CDR1 SGHNT, CDR2 YENEEA. This CDR3 contains 12 residues. V was shortened by 7 bases and J by 1 base, with 7 bases between the two germline ends. Sample: T cells isolated from PBMCs. The clonotype originates from a human donor in good health. The rearrangement links TRBV11-3 to TRBJ1-2; weak D call: TRBD1 (5 bases). This CDR3 reads CASTGINYGYTF. The DNA of the CDR3 is TGTGCCAGCACAGGGATTAACTATGGCTACACCTTC.